This section outlines one TCR beta chain sequence together with its context. Its matching antigen is unknown. The sample is drawn from a study of cytomegalovirus exposure and HLA in healthy donors. General observations from the study: A later analysis appeared to link common viral pathogens to several of the most significant clusters.

Primers included in the PCR were 60 Vbeta and 13 Jbeta primers. Here immunoSEQ multiplex PCR was the method, and the copy in TCRdb shows in-frame clones only, minus some. The data show about 130,000 clones, about 80% seen once. The CDR3 is 17 residues long. Germline loops: CDR1 MGHRA, CDR2 YSYEKL. Losses at the gene ends were 5 bases for V and 6 bases for J; bases not matched to a gene: 15. Sequencing was carried out using PBMCs. This clonotype was sampled from a woman aged 40 to 49 in good health and CMV-seronegative. The rearrangement uses TRBV4-1 and TRBJ2-2, with 7 bases fitting TRBD1. CDR3 coding DNA: TGCGCCAGCAGCGAAACCAACAGGGGCTGGAGTTCCGGGGAGCTGTTTTTT. Translated: CASSETNRGWSSGELFF.